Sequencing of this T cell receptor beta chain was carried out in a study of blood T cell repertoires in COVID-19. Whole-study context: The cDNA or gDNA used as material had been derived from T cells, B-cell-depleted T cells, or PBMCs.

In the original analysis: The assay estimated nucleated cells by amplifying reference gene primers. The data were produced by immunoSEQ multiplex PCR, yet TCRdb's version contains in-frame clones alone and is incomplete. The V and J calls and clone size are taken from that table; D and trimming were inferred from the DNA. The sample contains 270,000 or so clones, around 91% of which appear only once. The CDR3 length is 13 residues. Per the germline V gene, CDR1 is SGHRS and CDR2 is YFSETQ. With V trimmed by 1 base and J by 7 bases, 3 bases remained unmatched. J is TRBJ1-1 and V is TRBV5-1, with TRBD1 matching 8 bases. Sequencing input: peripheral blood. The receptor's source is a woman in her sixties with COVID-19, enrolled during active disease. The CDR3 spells CASSLSGGIEAFF. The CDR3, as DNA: TGCGCCAGCAGCTTGTCAGGGGGCATTGAAGCTTTCTTT.